Given below is one T cell receptor beta chain in context. Its antigen remains unidentified. V was trimmed by 0 bases and J by 8 bases, leaving 17 bases between them. CDR3 length: 16 residues. Looked up from germline, CDR1 is SGHTA and CDR2 is FQGNSA. This sample is drawn from a study of T cells in localized non-small cell lung cancer. Overall study findings and caveats: It was uninvolved adjacent lung that showed the highest T cell clonality, exceeding tumor. Sequence data derive from only one tumor region, so heterogeneity remains possible. A denser population of T cells in blood accompanied longer overall survival. Of the top 100 tumor clones, median around 60 were in adjacent lung, around 28 among its top 100.

TCRdb's copy holds only in-frame clones and misses some; the assay was immunoSEQ multiplex PCR. The sample comprises around 80,000 clones, less than 85% of which are singletons, and roughly 21% rests with the top ten. The sample consisted of PBMCs, taken before any cancer treatment. The TCR originated in a man between 40 and 75 years old with stage II squamous cell lung carcinoma. J is TRBJ2-1 and V is TRBV7-2; weak D call: TRBD2 (6 bases). This chain's CDR3 is CASSLAKGGGGDEQFF. CDR3 coding DNA: TGTGCCAGCAGCTTAGCGAAGGGAGGTGGAGGGGATGAGCAGTTCTTC.